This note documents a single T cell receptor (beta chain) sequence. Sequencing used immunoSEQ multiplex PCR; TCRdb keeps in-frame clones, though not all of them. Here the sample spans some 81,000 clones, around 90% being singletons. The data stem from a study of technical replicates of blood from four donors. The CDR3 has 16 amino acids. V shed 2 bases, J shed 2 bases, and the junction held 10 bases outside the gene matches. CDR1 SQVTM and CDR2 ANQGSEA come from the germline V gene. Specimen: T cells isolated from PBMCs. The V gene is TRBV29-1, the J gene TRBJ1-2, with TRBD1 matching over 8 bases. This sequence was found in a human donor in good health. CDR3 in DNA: TGCAGCGTTGAAATTAACAGGGACAGGATAAACTATGGCTACACCTTC. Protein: CSVEINRDRINYGYTF.